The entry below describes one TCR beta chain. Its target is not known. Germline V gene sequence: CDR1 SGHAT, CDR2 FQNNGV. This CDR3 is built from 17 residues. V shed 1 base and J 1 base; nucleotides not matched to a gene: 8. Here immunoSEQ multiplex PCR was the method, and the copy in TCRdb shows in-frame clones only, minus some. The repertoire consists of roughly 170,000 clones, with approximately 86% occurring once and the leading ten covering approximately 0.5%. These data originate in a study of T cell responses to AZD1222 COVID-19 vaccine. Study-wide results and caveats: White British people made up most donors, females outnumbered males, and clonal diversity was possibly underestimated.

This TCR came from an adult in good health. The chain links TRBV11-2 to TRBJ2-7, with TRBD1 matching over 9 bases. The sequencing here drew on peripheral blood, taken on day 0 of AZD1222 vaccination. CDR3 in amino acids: CASSLAPPGTGSYEQYF. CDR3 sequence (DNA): TGTGCCAGCAGCTTAGCTCCTCCCGGGACAGGGTCCTACGAGCAGTACTTC.